These 3 T cell receptor beta chains were sequenced from one sample in a study of cytomegalovirus exposure and HLA in healthy donors. Primers included in the PCR were 60 Vbeta and 13 Jbeta primers. Profiling relied on immunoSEQ multiplex PCR, and the TCRdb table lists in-frame clones only, not all of them. Here the sample spans over 55,000 clones, about four fifths being singletons. The sequenced sample consisted of PBMCs. The receptors originated from a woman in her twenties or thirties in good health and CMV-seronegative.

Only a few counts were recorded for this clone. The CDR3 nucleotides are TGTGCCAGCAGCCCCCCGGGTTTATGGGAAGCTTTCTTT. Protein product: CASSPPGLWEAFF. The chain employs TRBV7-9 and TRBJ1-1, with unresolved D. Germline assignment: CDR1 SEHNR and CDR2 FQNEAQ (reference sequence). V was shortened by 5 bases and J by 8 bases, with 15 bases between the two germline ends. This CDR3 has 13 residues.

The chain links TRBV13 to TRBJ1-3, with 11 bases lining up with TRBD1. Germline V lookup: CDR1 PRHDT, CDR2 FYEKMQ (reference sequence). The CDR3 contains 15 residues. Unmatched junction bases numbered 7, after V lost 5 bases and J lost 7 bases. The CDR3 nucleotides are TGTGCCAGCAGCAATACCGGGACAGGGGGTAACACCATATATTTT. Its protein is CASSNTGTGGNTIYF. Drawing the rest from reference TRBV13 and TRBJ1-3, the complete variable domain is AAGVIQSPRHLIKEKRETATLKCYPIPRHDTVYWYQQGPGQDPQFLISFYEKMQSDKGSIPDRFSAQQFSDYHSELNMSSLELGDSALYFCASSNTGTGGNTIYFGEGSWLTVV.

The gene calls are TRBV29-1 and TRBJ1-2; 9 bases agree with TRBD1. The J segment lost 1 base and the V segment lost 7 bases, leaving 4 bases of the junction unmatched. Per germline, CDR1 SQVTM and CDR2 ANQGSEA. This CDR3 spans 13 amino acids. This CDR3 is CSAEDRGNYGYTF. The CDR3 DNA sequence: TGCAGCGCCGAGGACAGGGGTAACTATGGCTACACCTTC.